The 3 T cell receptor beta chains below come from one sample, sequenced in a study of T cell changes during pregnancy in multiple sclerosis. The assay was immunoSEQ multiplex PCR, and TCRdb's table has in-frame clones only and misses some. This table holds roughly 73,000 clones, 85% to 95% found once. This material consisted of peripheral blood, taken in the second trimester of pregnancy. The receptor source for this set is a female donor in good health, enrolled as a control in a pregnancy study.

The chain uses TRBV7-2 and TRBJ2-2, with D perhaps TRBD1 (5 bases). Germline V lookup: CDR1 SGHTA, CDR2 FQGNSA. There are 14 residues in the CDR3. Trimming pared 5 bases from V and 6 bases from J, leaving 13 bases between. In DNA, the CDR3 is TGTGCCAGCAGCCGTATGACAGAGGCCGGGGAGCTGTTTTTT. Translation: CASSRMTEAGELFF.

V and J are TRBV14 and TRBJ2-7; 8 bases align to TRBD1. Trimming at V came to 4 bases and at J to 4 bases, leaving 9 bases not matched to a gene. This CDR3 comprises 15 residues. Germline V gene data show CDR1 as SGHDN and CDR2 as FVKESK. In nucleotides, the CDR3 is TGTGCCAGCAGCCTCGGACAGGGCCCAGGGTACGAGCAGTACTTC. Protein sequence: CASSLGQGPGYEQYF.

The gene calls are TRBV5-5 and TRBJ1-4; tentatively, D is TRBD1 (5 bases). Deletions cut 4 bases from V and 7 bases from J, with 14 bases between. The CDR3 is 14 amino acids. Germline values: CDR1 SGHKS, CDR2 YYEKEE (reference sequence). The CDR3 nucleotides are TGTGCCAGCAGCGTCGGGGAGGGACGTGAAAAACTGTTTTTT. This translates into CASSVGEGREKLFF.